These 11 T cell receptor beta chains came from one sample sequenced in a study of T cells in Graves' hyperthyroidism and ophthalmopathy. What was amplified from RNA transcripts were TCR beta CDR3 regions. First-round RT-PCR of the TCR CDR3 relied on the HTBI primer set. TCRdb re-called the multiplex PCR reads with MiXCR, one entry per CDR3 protein. Of fewer than 600,000 distinct CDR3 sequences in the sample, approximately 14% were seen once. Sequences were obtained from blood. All receptors come from a young woman with Graves' hyperthyroidism.

There are many counts of this clonotype. This chain uses TRBV11-2 with TRBJ1-1; TRBD1 matches at 10 bases. V trimming: 5 bases; J trimming: 1 base; junction bases outside the gene matches: 4. In germline, CDR1 is SGHAT, CDR2 FQNNGV. This CDR3 contains 15 residues. Here the CDR3 DNA reads TGTGCCAGCAGCGGTTGGGACAGGGGGAACACTGAAGCTTTCTTT. Translated, it gives CASSGWDRGNTEAFF. The complete variable domain, with remaining parts taken from reference TRBV11-2 and TRBJ1-1, reads EAGVAQSPRYKIIEKRQSVAFWCNPISGHATLYWYQQILGQGPKLLIQFQNNGVVDDSQLPKDRFSAERLKGVDSTLKIQPAKLEDSAVYLCASSGWDRGNTEAFFGQGTRLTVV.

As to this clonotype: This may arise from a read error, as a much more abundant clone is one base away. DNA for the CDR3: TGTGCCAGCGGCCTTGAAGGACAGTCGTACGAGCAGTACTTC. Its protein is CASGLEGQSYEQYF. The chain is built from TRBV3-1 and TRBJ2-7; the D gene is possibly TRBD1 (6 bases). Per the germline V gene, CDR1 is LGHDT and CDR2 is YNNKEL (reference sequence). V dropped 8 bases and J dropped 4 bases, with 18 bases sitting between them. The CDR3 is 14 amino acids.

This clonotype has ten or more counts. A junction boundary mismatches the germline segment, possibly from a read error. The rearrangement joins TRBV12-3 or TRBV12-4 to TRBJ1-2; 7 bases are shared with TRBD1. The CDR3 is 12 residues long. The CDR3: CASSPGGYGYTF. CDR3 in DNA: TGCGCCAGCAGCCCAGGGGGCTATGGCTACACCTTC.

The sample holds many counts of this clonotype. The chain recombines TRBV19 with TRBJ1-4; a weak D match, TRBD1 (5 bases). The CDR3 is made up of 15 amino acids. The V gene lost 3 bases and the J gene lost 7 bases, with 15 bases spanning the gap. Per the germline V gene, CDR1 is LNHDA and CDR2 is SQIVND (reference sequence). The CDR3 sequence: CASSIDDRGVEKLFF. The CDR3 coding sequence is TGTGCCAGTAGTATCGACGACAGAGGGGTTGAAAAACTGTTTTTT.

The sample holds many counts of this clonotype. The chain joins TRBV5-1 to TRBJ1-2, with D perhaps TRBD1 (6 bases). Trimming stripped 3 bases from V and 4 bases from J, with 10 bases between. The CDR3 has 13 amino acids. Germline V gives CDR1 SGHRS, CDR2 YFSETQ. The CDR3 nucleotides are TGCGCCAGCAGCTCGGACAGACTCTATGGCTACACCTTC. Protein sequence: CASSSDRLYGYTF.

The CDR3 protein is CASSLAGGPAGELFF. The DNA for the CDR3 is TGTGCCAGCAGCCTAGCGGGAGGGCCCGCCGGGGAGCTGTTTTTT. The V call is TRBV12-3 or TRBV12-4, the J call TRBJ2-2, with TRBD2 matching 12 bases. The CDR3 runs 15 residues. The V gene end was trimmed by 6 bases and the J gene end by 6 bases; junction bases not matched to a gene: 5.

This clonotype was counted ten times or more. The V and J genes are TRBV27 and TRBJ2-5; D call uncertain. Trimming shortened V by 8 bases and J by 1 base, and 14 bases separated the two germline ends. CDR3 length: 14 amino acids. Per germline, CDR1 MNHEY and CDR2 SMNVEV (reference sequence). CDR3 nucleotide sequence: TGTGCCAGCGGCCCCGTGACTTCCCAAGAGACCCAGTACTTC. It is translated as CASGPVTSQETQYF.

This clonotype was counted at least ten times. This rearrangement joins TRBV5-6 to TRBJ2-1; TRBD1 might be the D (6 bases). CDR1 SGHDT and CDR2 YYEEEE come from the germline V gene. Trimming stripped 2 bases from V and 2 bases from J, with 11 bases between. CDR3 length: 15 amino acids. CDR3 DNA: TGTGCCAGCAGCTTAGACAGGAGACCCTACAATGAGCAGTTCTTC. Amino acids: CASSLDRRPYNEQFF.

This clonotype was detected ten times or more. J is TRBJ1-1 and V is TRBV7-8; 7 positions agree with TRBD1. Germline values: CDR1 SGHVS, CDR2 FQNEAQ. V gave up 4 bases and J gave up 4 bases; unmatched junction bases: 6. The CDR3 spans 14 residues. CDR3: CASSYRGVGTEAFF. The CDR3, as DNA: TGTGCCAGCAGCTACAGGGGAGTCGGCACTGAAGCTTTCTTT.

In regard to this clonotype: A read error is possible here, since a much larger clone lies one base away. This chain joins TRBV6-1 and TRBJ2-1; perhaps D is TRBD1 or TRBD2 (5 bases each). CDR3 length: 12 amino acids. Trimming removed 6 bases from V and 5 bases from J, with 8 bases in between. From germline, CDR1 is MNHNS and CDR2 SASEGT. CDR3 in amino acids: CASRRGDNEQFF. In nucleotides, the CDR3 is TGTGCCAGCAGGAGAGGGGACAATGAGCAGTTCTTC.

This clonotype was observed at least ten times. The V call is TRBV12-3 or TRBV12-4, the J call TRBJ1-3, with TRBD1 matching over 8 bases. The junction had 7 bases not matched to a gene; V was cut back by 6 bases and J by 0 bases. The CDR3 sequence is 16 residues long. The CDR3 region has the DNA TGTGCCAGCAGCCAGACAGGGGAAAACTCTGGAAACACCATATATTTT. As protein: CASSQTGENSGNTIYF.